This T cell receptor (beta chain) was found in a study of CXCR3-negative and CXCR3-positive naive CD8 T cells (dated by TCRdb to about 2019). Some background on the complete study: In total, about 130 million TRB reads were obtained, or roughly 1.5 +/- 0.3 million reads per library. The TRBV-TRBJ cluster analysis covered naive subsets from roughly five donors and memory cells from 3 donors. Diversity and physicochemical repertoire analyses covered some eleven donors pooled from two independent experiments.

Each CD8+ T cell subset was flow-sorted in triplicate, and 300,000 or so cells per subset were placed directly into RLT lysis buffer. Naive CD8+ T cells were defined stringently as CD45RO-CCR7+CD27+CD95- to exclude memory contaminants. Peripheral blood mononuclear cells were isolated from buffy coats by standard density gradient centrifugation. Naive CXCR3-negative and CXCR3-positive CD8+ T cells were flow-sorted on a FACSAria III. Total RNA was extracted from sorted cells using an RNeasy Mini Kit. Data came from a NextSeq 550. The Human TCR Profiling Kit (MiLaboratory) was used to make UMI-labeled 5' RACE TRB cDNA libraries. The full amount of extracted RNA was used for cDNA synthesis, and the full amount of resulting cDNA was used for PCR amplification. Libraries were prepared in parallel using an identical number of PCR cycles. In the authors' own workflow: With a requirement of at least two reads per UMI, MIGEC and MiXCR extracted about 49,000 +/- 11,000 unique UMI-labeled TRB cDNA molecules per library. An average of around 40,000 +/- 10,000 functional in-frame TRB CDR3 nucleotide clonotypes without stop codons was found per library. After downsampling to 5000 UMI-labeled TRB molecules per sample, diversity metrics such as normalized Shannon-Wiener and Chao1 were calculated in VDJtools. VDJtools computed clonotype-size-weighted physicochemical properties of the central five CDR3 residues: interaction energy, strength, volume and Kidera factor 4. TCRdb reprocessed the reads into one record per CDR3 protein sequence, lacking DNA. For this entry, the V and J calls and clone size follow TCRdb and not the study's own pipeline. The table kept for this sample lists about 7,000 distinct CDR3 sequences. 1.9% of the sample goes to the ten largest clones.

Points the paper makes about the study in general: Freshly isolated PBMCs were used for most assays because CXCR3 expression partially decreased after cryopreservation. Because surface CD5, which is linked to self-reactivity in mice, was comparable between the naive subsets, TCR interaction strength was also inferred from the physicochemical properties of TRB CDR3s. Similar TRBV-TRBJ usage was shown by naive CXCR3-negative and CXCR3-positive cells from the same donor, whereas distinct patterns were shown by memory cells. TRB CDR3s from CXCR3-positive naive cells showed higher hydrophobicity (lower Kidera factor 4), lower energy, and higher strength and volume indices than CXCR3-negative naive cells. Repertoire diversity was comparably high in both naive subsets but much lower in memory CD8+ T cells.

Concerning this clonotype itself: Its antigen is unknown.

Per the germline V gene, MDHEN is the CDR1 and SYDVKM is the CDR2. From cysteine to phenylalanine, the CDR3 is 14 amino acids long. DNA was not recorded. The sequence was collected from a human donor in good health. Some clones in this sample may be carry-over from other donors' samples. Here the chain combines TRBV28 and TRBJ2-5; TCRdb selects TRBD1, and the lack of DNA leaves this call unchecked. The specimen sequenced was naive CXCR3+ CD8+ T cells from blood. The cell subset or site label for this specimen denotes: CD45RO-CCR7+CD27+CD95- naive CD8+ T cells expressing CXCR3 (TNR3+). The CDR3 corresponds to CASSPVGEPETQYF.